These 2 T cell receptor beta chains were all obtained from the same sample, sequenced in a study of OX40 agonist ivuxolimab in advanced cancers. Data came from immunoSEQ multiplex PCR; TCRdb stores just in-frame clones and leaves some out. Of 30,000 to 35,000 clones in the sample, nearly 75% were seen once. The specimen was CD4+ or CD8+ T cells sorted from blood, collected in a trial of the OX40 agonist ivuxolimab. The receptor set was obtained from an adult with an advanced solid tumor such as melanoma, head and neck, liver or kidney cancer.

As DNA, the CDR3 is TGTGCCATCGGGGTGGAGAACAATGAGCAGTTCTTC. Translation gives CAIGVENNEQFF. The chain uses TRBV10-3 and TRBJ2-1; no clear D. The V gene's germline CDR1 is ENHRY and CDR2 SYGVKD. Deletions cut 8 bases from V and 5 bases from J, with 10 bases between. This CDR3 is built from 12 residues.

The chain couples TRBV29-1 to TRBJ1-1; D unresolved. CDR1 and CDR2 from the germline V gene are SQVTM and ANQGSEA. The V end was cut by 4 bases, the J end by 5 bases, with 14 bases between. This CDR3 has 13 amino acids. The CDR3 loop is CSVVDPGWTEAFF. The DNA for the CDR3 is TGCAGCGTTGTTGACCCGGGATGGACTGAAGCTTTCTTT.